A single sample is the source of the 26 T cell receptor beta chains below, sequenced in a study of breast tumors, draining lymph nodes, adjacent tissues. Samples came from axillary lymph nodes draining the breast cancer. One entry per CDR3 protein results from TCRdb running MiXCR on the multiplex PCR reads. The repertoire holds over 100,000 distinct CDR3 sequences, with 20% to 25% as singletons. The sequenced material came from axillary lymph node tissue. The receptor set was obtained from a female donor with breast cancer. Some clones in this sample may be carry-over from other donors' samples.

This clonotype was observed many times. The chain combines TRBV6-2 or TRBV6-3 with TRBJ1-5; D ambiguous. Trimming took 6 bases from V and 0 from J, leaving 9 bases between them. The CDR3 has 14 amino acids. The germline V gene encodes CDR1 MNHEY and CDR2 SVGEGT. CDR3 sequence reads: CASREELSNQPQHF. The CDR3 DNA is TGTGCCAGCAGAGAAGAACTTAGCAATCAGCCCCAGCATTTT.

The sample holds many counts of this clonotype. The J gene is TRBJ2-3, the V gene TRBV15; a possible D gene is TRBD2 (6 bases). With 3 bases removed from V and 0 bases from J, the gap between germline ends came to 7 bases. The germline CDR1 and CDR2 sequences are LNHNV and YYDKDF (reference sequence). The CDR3 covers 14 residues. CDR3 nucleotide sequence: TGTGCCACCAGCAGCGGGGGTAGCACAGATACGCAGTATTTT. Protein product: CATSSGGSTDTQYF.

This chain links TRBV5-6 with TRBJ2-2, with a weak D call TRBD2 (5 bases). The CDR3 has 16 amino acids. Between the trimmed V and J ends, which lost 0 bases and 4 bases, there was a span of 13 bases. CDR1 and CDR2 from the germline V gene are SGHDT and YYEEEE. The CDR3 sequence: CASSLAGSWVTGELFF. DNA of the CDR3: TGTGCCAGCAGCTTGGCGGGGAGCTGGGTCACCGGGGAGCTGTTTTTT.

This clonotype has more than one count but fewer than ten. The V gene is TRBV3-1, the J gene TRBJ2-5, with TRBD2 matching 8 bases. The CDR3 loop spans 15 amino acids. The germline V gene encodes CDR1 LGHDT and CDR2 YNNKEL (reference sequence). V lost 2 bases, J lost 9 bases, and 11 bases stayed unmatched. The CDR3 DNA is TGTGCCAGCAGCCAACGAGAGCGGGAGCTCGGTGCCCAGTACTTC. Translation gives CASSQRERELGAQYF.

This clonotype was observed at least ten times. The chain joins TRBV6-1 to TRBJ2-3; TRBD2 aligns across 9 bases. After removal of 10 bases from V and 1 base from J, the junction contained 9 bases not matched to a gene. The CDR3 loop spans 15 amino acids. Looked up from germline, CDR1 is MNHNS and CDR2 is SASEGT. This CDR3 is CAIEQGGRGTDTQYF. The CDR3 coding sequence is TGTGCCATTGAGCAGGGCGGGAGGGGCACAGATACGCAGTATTTT.

Concerning this clonotype itself: The germline gene is not matched at one end of the junction; a read error may be the cause. The chain uses TRBV5-1 and TRBJ2-3, with D possibly called TRBD1 or TRBD2 (5 bases each). This CDR3 spans 14 amino acids. CDR1 is SGHRS and CDR2 is YFSETQ in the germline V gene. DNA for the CDR3: TGCGCCAGTAGCTCATCGGGGCGGCCAGAAACGCAGTATTTT. Encoded protein: CASSSSGRPETQYF.

Details on this clonotype: A read error may be the cause here, since a much bigger clone is one base away. The chain joins TRBV11-2 to TRBJ2-7; TRBD2 might be the D (7 bases). V lost 5 bases and J lost 6, with 17 bases in between. The CDR3 loop spans 14 amino acids. Germline V gene lookup returns CDR1 SGHAT and CDR2 FQNNGV. The CDR3 bases are TGTGCCAGCAGCCCAGGAGGGGGACTATGCGAGCAGTACTTC. Translated, it gives CASSPGGGLCEQYF.

This clonotype was seen repeatedly, ten times or more. The rearrangement links TRBV5-1 to TRBJ2-3; unclear D gene. V was pared by 0 bases and J by 5 bases, with 10 bases between. This CDR3 comprises 14 residues. The germline gives CDR1 SGHRS, CDR2 YFSETQ. CDR3 region: CASSLVNMGDTQYF. CDR3 DNA: TGCGCCAGCAGCTTGGTAAACATGGGAGATACGCAGTATTTT.

This clonotype was counted at least ten times. This sequence joins TRBV6-5 and TRBJ2-7, with 13 bases identical to TRBD2. V lost 10 bases, J lost 2 bases, and 8 bases stayed unmatched. The CDR3 length is 15 residues. Per the germline V gene, CDR1 is MNHEY and CDR2 is SVGAGI. The CDR3 sequence is CAKGLAGVGTYEQYF. CDR3 in DNA: TGTGCCAAAGGACTAGCGGGAGTGGGAACCTACGAGCAGTACTTC.

This clonotype has only a few counts. The CDR3 sequence: CASSPRTGGSTDTQYF. For the CDR3, the DNA is TGTGCCAGCTCACCACGGACGGGGGGTAGCACAGATACGCAGTATTTT. The genes are TRBV18 and TRBJ2-3, with 7 bases fitting TRBD2. The CDR3 has 16 residues. V lost 1 base and J lost 0; bases outside the gene matches: 4. Germline V gene sequence: CDR1 KGHSH, CDR2 LQKENI.

As concerns this clonotype: A read error may explain this, as a much larger clone is one base away. The gene calls are TRBV6-1 and TRBJ2-3; TRBD1 matches 8 bases. The CDR3 spans 16 residues. CDR1 is MNHNS and CDR2 is SASEGT in the germline V gene. Trimming removed 5 bases from V and 0 bases from J; junction bases left unmatched: 7. The CDR3 region is CASSNPGQVSTDTQYF. CDR3 in DNA: TGTGCCAGCAGTAACCCGGGACAGGTCAGCACAGATACGCAGTATTTT.

This clonotype was counted only a few times. V is TRBV7-3 and J is TRBJ2-7; 9 nucleotides line up with TRBD1. Germline V lookup: CDR1 SGHTA, CDR2 FQGTGA. V lost 5 bases, J lost 2 bases, and 7 bases stayed unmatched. CDR3 size: 15 residues. CDR3 in amino acids: CASSAAGTGPYEQYF. The CDR3 nucleotides read TGTGCCAGCAGCGCCGCCGGGACAGGGCCCTACGAGCAGTACTTC.

The sample holds many counts of this clonotype. This chain uses TRBV29-1 with TRBJ2-1; D gene unclear. Deletions cut 0 bases from V and 7 bases from J, with 7 bases between. The CDR3 contains 12 residues. Germline V gives CDR1 SQVTM, CDR2 ANQGSEA. The CDR3 coding sequence is TGCAGCGTTGAAGATCTCCGAAATGAGCAGTTCTTC. It is translated as CSVEDLRNEQFF.

This clonotype was detected ten times or more. The CDR3 coding sequence is TGTGCCAGCAGCCTTCGTGGGAAGCCGGGACAGGGTTCAGATACGCAGTATTTT. Its protein is CASSLRGKPGQGSDTQYF. J is TRBJ2-3 and V is TRBV7-9; 9 bases align to TRBD1. Germline V gene lookup returns CDR1 SEHNR and CDR2 FQNEAQ (reference sequence). This CDR3 comprises 18 residues. Trimming took 5 bases from V and 4 from J; bases not matched to a gene: 16.

Comment on this clonotype: This may be a read error: a much more frequent sequence differs by one nucleotide. The CDR3 DNA follows: TGTGCCAGCAGCTTAGGGCGGGAAGAGTCCTACAGTGAGCAGTTCTTC. Its translation: CASSLGREESYSEQFF. The chain carries TRBV11-3 and TRBJ2-1, with TRBD2 as a possible D gene (6 bases). The CDR3 extends over 16 amino acids. Germline CDR1 reads SGHNT; CDR2 reads YENEEA.

This clonotype has a handful of counts. The rearrangement links TRBV18 to TRBJ2-1, with TRBD1 matching 9 bases. With 5 bases clipped from V and 8 bases from J, the junction kept 7 bases outside the gene matches. Germline V lookup: CDR1 KGHSH, CDR2 LQKENI. The CDR3 is 14 residues long. The CDR3 DNA reads TGTGCCAGCTCATCGGACAGGGGCGGGTATGAGCAGTTCTTC. The encoded protein is CASSSDRGGYEQFF.

This chain links TRBV28 with TRBJ2-2; TRBD2 might be the D (5 bases). Germline loops: CDR1 MDHEN, CDR2 SYDVKM. V lost 5 bases and J lost 1, with 11 bases in between. The CDR3 has 15 residues. The CDR3 coding sequence is TGTGCCAGCAGTCCAGCGGCCCAGAACACCGGGGAGCTGTTTTTT. Translating gives CASSPAAQNTGELFF.

Ten or more counts support this clonotype. The chain links TRBV7-2 to TRBJ2-2; D remains ambiguous. Trimming removed 1 base at V and 7 bases at J, with 16 bases between. This CDR3 comprises 16 residues. Germline V gives CDR1 SGHTA, CDR2 FQGNSA. The CDR3 spells CASSLEATAYFGELFF. The CDR3, as DNA: TGTGCCAGCAGCTTAGAGGCTACCGCGTACTTCGGGGAGCTGTTTTTT.

A few counts support this clonotype. The chain combines TRBV28 with TRBJ2-7; D is uncertain. This CDR3 has 14 amino acids. Germline CDR1 and CDR2: MDHEN and SYDVKM. Trimming shortened V by 4 bases and J by 3 bases, and 13 bases separated the two germline ends. Here the CDR3 reads CASSSSDTGYEQYF. The CDR3 region has the DNA TGTGCCAGCAGTTCCTCGGATACGGGCTACGAGCAGTACTTC.

The table lists this clonotype with many counts. The V gene is TRBV20-1, the J gene TRBJ2-3; D may be TRBD1 (6 bases). V was clipped by 7 bases and J by 6 bases, with 14 bases between them. Germline lookup yields CDR1 DFQATT and CDR2 SNEGSKA (reference sequence). The CDR3 extends over 12 amino acids. The CDR3 sequence is CSVRGWGDTQYF. CDR3 DNA sequence: TGCAGTGTCAGGGGTTGGGGGGATACGCAGTATTTT.

In regard to this clonotype: Possible read error: a much larger clone is one base away. The chain joins TRBV11-3 to TRBJ2-1; the D is unclear. Trimming stripped 4 bases from V and 4 bases from J, with 11 bases between. The CDR3 has 14 amino acids. The V gene's germline CDR1 is SGHNT and CDR2 YENEEA. In DNA form, the CDR3 reads TGTGCCAGCAGCTCTGGCGGCCCGTACAATGAGCAGTTCTTC. Translating it yields CASSSGGPYNEQFF.

This clonotype has just a few counts. V gene TRBV11-2 combines with J gene TRBJ1-5; the D is unclear. This CDR3 has 15 residues. Germline-derived CDR1 and CDR2 are SGHAT and FQNNGV. Deletions cut 3 bases from V and 0 bases from J, with 9 bases between. CDR3 in amino acids: CASSLDPFSNQPQHF. CDR3 bases: TGTGCCAGCAGCTTGGACCCATTTAGCAATCAGCCCCAGCATTTT.

This clonotype was counted at least ten times. CDR3 bases: TGTGCCAGCAGCCTTGACGGGTCAAGGACCTACGAGCAGTACTTC. Translation: CASSLDGSRTYEQYF. This sequence joins TRBV13 and TRBJ2-7, with D uncertain. The germline V and J ends were trimmed by 5 bases and 2 bases, with 16 bases remaining between them. Germline V CDR1 and CDR2: PRHDT, FYEKMQ (reference sequence). The length of the CDR3 is 15 residues.

This clonotype was detected once. This may be a read error, as it is one base from a much larger clone. This chain connects TRBV9 to TRBJ2-1; 8 bases map to TRBD2. This CDR3 has 15 amino acids. Germline CDR1 SGDLS, CDR2 YYNGEE. In nucleotides, the CDR3 is TGTGCCAGCAGCGTAGTTGGTAGCGGGACAAATGGGCAGTTCTTC. Translating it yields CASSVVGSGTNGQFF.

A word on this clonotype: A much larger clone differs from this one at a single base, so this may be a read error. The rearrangement links TRBV6-6 to TRBJ2-1, with D possibly matching TRBD2 (6 bases). The CDR3 contains 15 residues. Germline V lookup: CDR1 MNHNY, CDR2 SVGAGI (reference sequence). The CDR3: CASRRFSGGINEQLF. The CDR3 nucleotides read TGTGCCAGCAGAAGATTTAGCGGAGGAATAAATGAGCAGCTCTTC.

This clonotype was recorded a few times. The chain links TRBV14 to TRBJ2-3; 7 positions match TRBD2. Germline CDR1 and CDR2: SGHDN and FVKESK. Germline trimming cut 9 bases from V and 3 bases from J; bases unmatched to any gene: 3. This CDR3 is built from 12 residues. The CDR3 spells CARGGDTDTQYF. CDR3 in DNA: TGTGCCAGGGGGGGGGATACAGATACGCAGTATTTT.